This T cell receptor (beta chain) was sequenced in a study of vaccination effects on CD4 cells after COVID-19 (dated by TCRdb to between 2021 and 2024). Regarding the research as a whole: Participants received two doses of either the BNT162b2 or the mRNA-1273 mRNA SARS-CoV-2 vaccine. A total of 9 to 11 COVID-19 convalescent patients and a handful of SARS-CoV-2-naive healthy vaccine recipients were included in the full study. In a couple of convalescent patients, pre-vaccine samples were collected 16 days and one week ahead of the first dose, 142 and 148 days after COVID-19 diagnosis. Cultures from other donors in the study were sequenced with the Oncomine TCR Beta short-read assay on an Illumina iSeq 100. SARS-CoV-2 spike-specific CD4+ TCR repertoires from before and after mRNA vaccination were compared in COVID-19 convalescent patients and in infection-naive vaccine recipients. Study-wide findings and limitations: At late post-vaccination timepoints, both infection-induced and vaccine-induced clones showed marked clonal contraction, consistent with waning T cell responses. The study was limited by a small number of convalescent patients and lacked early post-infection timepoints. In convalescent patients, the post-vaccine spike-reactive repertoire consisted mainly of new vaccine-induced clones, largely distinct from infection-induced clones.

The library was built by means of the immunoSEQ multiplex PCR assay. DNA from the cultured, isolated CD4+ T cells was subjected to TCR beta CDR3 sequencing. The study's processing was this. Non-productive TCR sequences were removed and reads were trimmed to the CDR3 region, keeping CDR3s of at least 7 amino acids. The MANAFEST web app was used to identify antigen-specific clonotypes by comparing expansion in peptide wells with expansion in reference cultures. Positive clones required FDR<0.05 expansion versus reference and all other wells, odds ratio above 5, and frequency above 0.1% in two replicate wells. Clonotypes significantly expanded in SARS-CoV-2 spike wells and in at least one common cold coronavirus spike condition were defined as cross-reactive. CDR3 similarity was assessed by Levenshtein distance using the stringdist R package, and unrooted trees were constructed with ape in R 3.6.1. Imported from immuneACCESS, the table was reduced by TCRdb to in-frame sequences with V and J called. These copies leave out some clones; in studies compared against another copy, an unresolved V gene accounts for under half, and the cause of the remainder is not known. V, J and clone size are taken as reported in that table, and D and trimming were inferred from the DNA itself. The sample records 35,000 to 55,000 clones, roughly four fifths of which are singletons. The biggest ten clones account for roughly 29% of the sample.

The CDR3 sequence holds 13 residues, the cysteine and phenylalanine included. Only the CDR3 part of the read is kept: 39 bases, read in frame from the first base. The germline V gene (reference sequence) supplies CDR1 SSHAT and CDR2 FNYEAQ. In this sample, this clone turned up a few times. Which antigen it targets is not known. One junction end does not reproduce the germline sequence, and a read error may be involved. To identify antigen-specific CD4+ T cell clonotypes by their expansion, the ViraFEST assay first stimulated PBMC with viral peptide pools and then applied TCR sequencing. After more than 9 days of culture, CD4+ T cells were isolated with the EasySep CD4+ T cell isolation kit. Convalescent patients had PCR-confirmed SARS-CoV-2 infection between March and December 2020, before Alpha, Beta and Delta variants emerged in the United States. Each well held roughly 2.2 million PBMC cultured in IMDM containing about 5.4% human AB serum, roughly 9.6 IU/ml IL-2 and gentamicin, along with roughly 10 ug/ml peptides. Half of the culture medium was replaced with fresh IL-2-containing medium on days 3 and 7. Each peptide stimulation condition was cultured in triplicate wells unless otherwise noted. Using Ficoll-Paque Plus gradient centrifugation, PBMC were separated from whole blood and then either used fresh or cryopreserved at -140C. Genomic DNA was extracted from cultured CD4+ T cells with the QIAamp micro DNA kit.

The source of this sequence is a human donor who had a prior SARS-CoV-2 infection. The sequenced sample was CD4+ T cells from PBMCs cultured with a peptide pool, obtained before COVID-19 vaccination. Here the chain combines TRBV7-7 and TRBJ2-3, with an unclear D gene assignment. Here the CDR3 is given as CASSFRASDTQYF. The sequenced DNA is TGTGCTAGCAGCTTTAGGGCCTCAGATACGCAGTATTTT.